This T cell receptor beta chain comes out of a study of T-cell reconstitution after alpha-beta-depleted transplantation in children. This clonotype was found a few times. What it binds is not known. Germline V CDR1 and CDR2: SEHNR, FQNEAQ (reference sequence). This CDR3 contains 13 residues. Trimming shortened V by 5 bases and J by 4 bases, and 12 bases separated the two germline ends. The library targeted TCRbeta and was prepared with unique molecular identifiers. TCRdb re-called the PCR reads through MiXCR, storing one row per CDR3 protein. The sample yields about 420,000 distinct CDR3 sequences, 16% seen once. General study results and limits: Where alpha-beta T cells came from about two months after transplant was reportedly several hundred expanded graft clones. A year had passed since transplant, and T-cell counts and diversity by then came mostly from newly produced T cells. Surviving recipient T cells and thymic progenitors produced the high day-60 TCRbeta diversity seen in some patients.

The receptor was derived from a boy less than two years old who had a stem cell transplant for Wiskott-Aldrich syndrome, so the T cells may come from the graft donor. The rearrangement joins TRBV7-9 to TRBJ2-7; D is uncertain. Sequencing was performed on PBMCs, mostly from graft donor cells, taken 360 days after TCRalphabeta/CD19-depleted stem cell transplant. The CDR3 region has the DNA TGTGCCAGCAGCCCCCCAGTGAGGTACGAGCAGTACTTC. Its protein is CASSPPVRYEQYF.